This TCR beta chain was recorded in a study of blood T cell repertoires in COVID-19. For the study at large: Collection of acute and convalescent COVID-19 samples took place in the United States, Italy and Spain.

Trimming at V came to 3 bases and at J to 0 bases, leaving 0 bases not matched to a gene. CDR1 and CDR2 (germline): SEHNR, FQNEAQ (reference sequence). The CDR3 has 15 amino acids. In the original analysis: Nucleated cell counts were estimated from reference gene primer amplification. Clones were read by immunoSEQ multiplex PCR, and TCRdb kept only the in-frame ones, dropping some. V and J calls plus clone size are reproduced from that table; the DNA served to infer D and trimming. The sample has 150,000 to 200,000 clones, 78% seen once; the top ten hold over 11%. The source of this sequence is a woman older than 75 with acute or convalescent COVID-19. The rearrangement links TRBV7-9 to TRBJ2-7; 12 nucleotides agree with TRBD2. The specimen sequenced was peripheral blood. The DNA of the CDR3 is TGTGCCAGCAGCTTGGGACTAGCGGGCTCCTACGAGCAGTACTTC. As protein: CASSLGLAGSYEQYF.